Following are 16 T cell receptor beta chains from one sample sequenced in a study of T-cell memory formation after mild COVID-19. TCRdb reanalysed the 5' RACE reads using MiXCR and keeps one entry per CDR3 protein. The sample includes under 300,000 distinct CDR3 sequences, 8% to 10% of them seen just once. Sequencing used PBMCs or a T cell subset sorted from them (not recorded which). The receptors here all came from a man between 18 and 35 years old who had mild COVID-19 (a few samples of this study predate the infection). Cell type and time point are not known.

The chain couples TRBV5-1 to TRBJ2-2; maybe TRBD2 (5 bases). Germline V gene sequence: CDR1 SGHRS, CDR2 YFSETQ. The V gene lost 2 bases and the J gene lost 5 bases, with 13 bases spanning the gap. This CDR3 region has 15 residues. For the CDR3, the DNA is TGCGCCAGCAGCTTAGGTCGGGCGGGTACCGGGGAGCTGTTTTTT. As protein: CASSLGRAGTGELFF.

The chain uses TRBV11-2 and TRBJ1-2; D ambiguous. There are 14 residues in the CDR3. Germline CDR1 reads SGHAT; CDR2 reads FQNNGV. The V end was cut by 1 base, the J end by 2 bases, with 8 bases between. CDR3 residues: CASSLGAINYGYTF. CDR3 in DNA: TGTGCCAGCAGCTTAGGGGCGATAAACTATGGCTACACCTTC. The full variable domain, in which reference TRBV11-2 and TRBJ1-2 provide the parts outside the CDR3, is EAGVAQSPRYKIIEKRQSVAFWCNPISGHATLYWYQQILGQGPKLLIQFQNNGVVDDSQLPKDRFSAERLKGVDSTLKIQPAKLEDSAVYLCASSLGAINYGYTFGSGTRLTVV.

This clonotype was found many times. The genes are TRBV10-3 and TRBJ1-1, with 7 bases fitting TRBD1. With 4 bases clipped from V and 5 bases from J, the junction kept 4 bases outside the gene matches. The CDR3 contains 13 residues. Germline CDR1 reads ENHRY; CDR2 reads SYGVKD. CDR3 sequence (DNA): TGTGCCATCAGTGGACAGGGCCAGACTGAAGCTTTCTTT. This encodes CAISGQGQTEAFF.

This chain uses TRBV7-2 with TRBJ2-1; 8 nucleotides agree with TRBD2. Germline V gene lookup returns CDR1 SGHTA and CDR2 FQGNSA. The trim removed 4 bases at V and 2 bases at J, leaving 4 bases unmatched. CDR3 size: 15 residues. The CDR3 region has the DNA TGTGCCAGCAGCTGGAGCGGGGGAACCTACAATGAGCAGTTCTTC. It specifies CASSWSGGTYNEQFF. The full variable domain, in which reference TRBV7-2 and TRBJ2-1 provide the parts outside the CDR3, is GAGVSQSPSNKVTEKGKDVELRCDPISGHTALYWYRQSLGQGLEFLIYFQGNSAPDKSGLPSDRFSAERTGGSVSTLTIQRTQQEDSAVYLCASSWSGGTYNEQFFGPGTRLTVL.

V and J are TRBV7-2 and TRBJ1-6, with D possibly matching TRBD1 (5 bases). There are 14 residues in the CDR3. Germline V gives CDR1 SGHTA, CDR2 FQGNSA. Trimming pared 5 bases from V and 6 bases from J, leaving 11 bases between. CDR3 bases: TGTGCCAGCAGCCAGAGACAGACTAATTCACCCCTCCACTTT. Translated: CASSQRQTNSPLHF.

At least ten counts were recorded for this clonotype. This sequence joins TRBV12-3 or TRBV12-4 and TRBJ2-5; D might be TRBD1 (6 bases). The CDR3 totals 15 residues. Trimming removed 6 bases from V and 1 base from J, with 15 bases in between. The CDR3 bases are TGTGCCAGCAGCCAGGACAGTGGGGGCCAAGAGACCCAGTACTTC. It codes for CASSQDSGGQETQYF.

The CDR3 sequence: CASSLGTSGESSYNEQFF. The CDR3 bases are TGTGCCAGCAGTTTAGGGACTAGCGGGGAAAGCTCCTACAATGAGCAGTTCTTC. This rearrangement joins TRBV27 to TRBJ2-1, with 13 bases fitting TRBD2. V was pared by 2 bases and J by 0 bases, with 4 bases of the junction left unmatched. Looked up from germline, CDR1 is MNHEY and CDR2 is SMNVEV (reference sequence). CDR3 size: 18 residues.

With regard to this clonotype: At one of its ends the junction is not consistent with the germline gene, which may arise from a read error. V and J are TRBV20-1 and TRBJ2-3; D may correspond to TRBD1 or TRBD2 (5 bases each). The length of the CDR3 is 15 residues. The germline gives CDR1 DFQATT, CDR2 SNEGSKA (reference sequence). The CDR3 protein is CSASYNTRGTDTQYF. CDR3 sequence (DNA): TGCAGTGCTAGTTACAATACCCGGGGCACGGATACGCAGTATTTT.

This chain connects TRBV19 to TRBJ1-3; no reliable D call. This CDR3 has 16 residues. V lost 3 bases and J lost 4, with 16 bases in between. Germline loops: CDR1 LNHDA, CDR2 SQIVND (reference sequence). The CDR3 protein is CASSISVSLRGNTIYF. CDR3 sequence (DNA): TGTGCCAGTAGTATCTCTGTCAGCCTGAGGGGAAACACCATATATTTT.

This clonotype was found a few times. The V and J genes are TRBV5-1 and TRBJ2-1, with 7 bases matching TRBD2. With 4 bases clipped from V and 5 bases from J, the junction kept 12 bases outside the gene matches. The germline V gene has CDR1 SGHRS and CDR2 YFSETQ. This CDR3 contains 16 residues. The CDR3 protein is CASSLGPRTRNNEQFF. The CDR3 nucleotides are TGCGCCAGCAGCCTTGGGCCCCGGACTAGAAACAATGAGCAGTTCTTC.

This clonotype has only one observation. This sequence joins TRBV7-2 and TRBJ1-6; TRBD1 agrees at 7 bases. Germline loops: CDR1 SGHTA, CDR2 FQGNSA. The CDR3 spans 17 residues. The trim removed 1 base at V and 7 bases at J, leaving 10 bases unmatched. The DNA of the CDR3 is TGTGCCAGCAGCTTAGTCGACTGGGGGACAGAGAATTCACCCCTCCACTTT. Translating it yields CASSLVDWGTENSPLHF.

V is TRBV7-8 and J is TRBJ2-5; D remains unclear. Deletions cut 5 bases from V and 3 bases from J, with 19 bases between. Germline CDR1 is SGHVS and CDR2 is FQNEAQ. The CDR3 has 16 residues. CDR3 DNA sequence: TGTGCCAGCAGCCCAATGGGTAATTTAGCAAAAGAGACCCAGTACTTC. It encodes CASSPMGNLAKETQYF.

This clonotype was seen many times. The rearrangement links TRBV12-3 or TRBV12-4 to TRBJ2-3, with D unresolved. This CDR3 is 14 amino acids long. V lost 6 bases to trimming and J lost 2 bases, with 12 bases between them. The CDR3 DNA is TGTGCCAGCAGGGAACTGGGGAACACAGATACGCAGTATTTT. Residues: CASRELGNTDTQYF.

This clonotype was detected only a few times. The rearrangement uses TRBV7-6 and TRBJ2-3; D possibly corresponds to TRBD2 (5 bases). V dropped 4 bases and J dropped 8 bases, with 13 bases sitting between them. Germline loops: CDR1 SGHVS, CDR2 FNYEAQ. The CDR3 covers 13 residues. The CDR3 DNA reads TGTGCCAGCAGCTCGATTACGGCGGGTACGCAGTATTTT. This codes for CASSSITAGTQYF.

The rearrangement links TRBV7-9 to TRBJ1-1, with D possibly matching TRBD1 (5 bases). The CDR3 covers 14 residues. V was cut by 4 bases and J by 4 bases, with 13 bases left in between. The V gene's germline CDR1 is SEHNR and CDR2 FQNEAQ (reference sequence). CDR3 protein: CASSSREFGTEAFF. The CDR3 DNA sequence: TGTGCCAGCAGCTCCAGGGAGTTTGGCACTGAAGCTTTCTTT.

This clonotype was observed many times. V gene TRBV20-1 combines with J gene TRBJ2-5; a weak D match, TRBD1 (6 bases). The germline V gene encodes CDR1 DFQATT and CDR2 SNEGSKA (reference sequence). There are 13 residues in the CDR3. V was pared by 3 bases and J by 2 bases, with 10 bases between. DNA of the CDR3: TGCAGTGCTAGCGGACAGCTACAAGAGACCCAGTACTTC. Its protein is CSASGQLQETQYF.